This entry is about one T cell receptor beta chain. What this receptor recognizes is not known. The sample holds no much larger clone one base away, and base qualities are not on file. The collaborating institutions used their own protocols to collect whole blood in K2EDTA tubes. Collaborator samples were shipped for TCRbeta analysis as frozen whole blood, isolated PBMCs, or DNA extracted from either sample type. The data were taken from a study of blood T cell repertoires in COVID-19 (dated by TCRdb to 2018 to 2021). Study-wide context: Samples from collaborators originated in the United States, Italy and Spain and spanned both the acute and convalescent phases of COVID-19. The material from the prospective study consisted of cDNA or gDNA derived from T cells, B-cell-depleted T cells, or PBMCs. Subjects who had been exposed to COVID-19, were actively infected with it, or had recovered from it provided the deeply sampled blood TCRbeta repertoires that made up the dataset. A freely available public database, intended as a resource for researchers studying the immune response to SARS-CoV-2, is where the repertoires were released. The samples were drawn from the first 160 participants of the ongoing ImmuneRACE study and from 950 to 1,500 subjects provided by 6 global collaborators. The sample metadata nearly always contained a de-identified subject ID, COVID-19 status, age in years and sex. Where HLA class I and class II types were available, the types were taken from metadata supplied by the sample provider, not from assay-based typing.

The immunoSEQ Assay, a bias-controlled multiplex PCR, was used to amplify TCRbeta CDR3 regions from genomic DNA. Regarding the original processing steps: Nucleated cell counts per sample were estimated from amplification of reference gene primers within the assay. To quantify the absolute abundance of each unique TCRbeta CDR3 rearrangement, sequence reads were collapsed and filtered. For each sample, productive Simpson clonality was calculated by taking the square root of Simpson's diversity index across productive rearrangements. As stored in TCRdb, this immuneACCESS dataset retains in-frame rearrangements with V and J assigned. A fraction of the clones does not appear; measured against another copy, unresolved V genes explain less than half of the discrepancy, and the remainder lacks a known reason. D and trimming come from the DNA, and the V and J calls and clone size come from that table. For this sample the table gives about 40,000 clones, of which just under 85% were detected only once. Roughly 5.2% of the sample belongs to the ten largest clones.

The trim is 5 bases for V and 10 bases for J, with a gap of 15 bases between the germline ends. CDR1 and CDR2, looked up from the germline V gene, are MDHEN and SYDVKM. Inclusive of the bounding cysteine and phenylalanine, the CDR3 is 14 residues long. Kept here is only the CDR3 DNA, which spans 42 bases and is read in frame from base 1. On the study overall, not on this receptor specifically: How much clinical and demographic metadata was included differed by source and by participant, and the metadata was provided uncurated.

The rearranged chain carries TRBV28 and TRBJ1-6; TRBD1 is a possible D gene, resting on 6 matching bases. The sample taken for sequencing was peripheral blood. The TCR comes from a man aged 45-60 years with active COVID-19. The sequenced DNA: TGTGCCAGCAGTGCCCCCAGGGGAAGGTCACCCCTCCACTTT. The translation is CASSAPRGRSPLHF.